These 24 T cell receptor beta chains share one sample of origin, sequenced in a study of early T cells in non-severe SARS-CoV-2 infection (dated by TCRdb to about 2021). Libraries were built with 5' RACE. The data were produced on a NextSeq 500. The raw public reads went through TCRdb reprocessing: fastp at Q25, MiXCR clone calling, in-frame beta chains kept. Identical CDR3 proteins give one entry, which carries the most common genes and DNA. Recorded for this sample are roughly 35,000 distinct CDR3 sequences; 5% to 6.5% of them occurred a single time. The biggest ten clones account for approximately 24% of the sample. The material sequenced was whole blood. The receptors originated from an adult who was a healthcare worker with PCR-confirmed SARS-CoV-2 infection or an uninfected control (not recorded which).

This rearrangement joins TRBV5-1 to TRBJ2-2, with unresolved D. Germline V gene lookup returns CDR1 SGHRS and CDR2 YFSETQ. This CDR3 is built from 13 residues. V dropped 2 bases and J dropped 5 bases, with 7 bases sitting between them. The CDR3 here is CASSLILTGELFF. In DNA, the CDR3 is TGCGCCAGCAGCTTAATATTAACCGGGGAGCTGTTTTTT.

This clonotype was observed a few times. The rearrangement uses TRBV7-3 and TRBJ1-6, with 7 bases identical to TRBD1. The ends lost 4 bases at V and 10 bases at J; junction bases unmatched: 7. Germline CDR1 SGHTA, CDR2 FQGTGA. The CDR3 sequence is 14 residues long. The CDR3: CASSSTGPQSPLHF. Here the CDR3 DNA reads TGTGCCAGCAGCTCGACAGGGCCCCAATCACCCCTCCACTTT.

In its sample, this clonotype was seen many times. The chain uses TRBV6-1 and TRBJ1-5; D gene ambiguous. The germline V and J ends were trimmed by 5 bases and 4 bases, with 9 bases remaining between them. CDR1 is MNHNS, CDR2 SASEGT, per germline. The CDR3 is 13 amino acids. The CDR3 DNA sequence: TGTGCCAGCAGTCCCGAGGAGAATCAGCCCCAGCATTTT. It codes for CASSPEENQPQHF.

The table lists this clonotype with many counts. The CDR3 is CASSLVGHATQYF. CDR3 nucleotide sequence: TGTGCCAGCAGCTTAGTGGGGCATGCGACCCAGTACTTC. The chain employs TRBV7-2 and TRBJ2-5; tentative D call: TRBD1 (5 bases). CDR1 is SGHTA, CDR2 FQGNSA, per germline. This CDR3 comprises 13 residues. V was clipped by 1 base and J by 7 bases, with 10 bases between them. Drawing the rest from reference TRBV7-2 and TRBJ2-5, the complete variable domain is GAGVSQSPSNKVTEKGKDVELRCDPISGHTALYWYRQSLGQGLEFLIYFQGNSAPDKSGLPSDRFSAERTGGSVSTLTIQRTQQEDSAVYLCASSLVGHATQYFGPGTRLLVL.

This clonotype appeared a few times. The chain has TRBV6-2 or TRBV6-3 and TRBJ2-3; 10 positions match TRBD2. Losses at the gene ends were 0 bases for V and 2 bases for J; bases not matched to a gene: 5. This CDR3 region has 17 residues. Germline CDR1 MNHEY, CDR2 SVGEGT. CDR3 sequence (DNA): TGTGCCAGCAGTTACTCGATAGCGGGAGGATACACAGATACGCAGTATTTT. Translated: CASSYSIAGGYTDTQYF.

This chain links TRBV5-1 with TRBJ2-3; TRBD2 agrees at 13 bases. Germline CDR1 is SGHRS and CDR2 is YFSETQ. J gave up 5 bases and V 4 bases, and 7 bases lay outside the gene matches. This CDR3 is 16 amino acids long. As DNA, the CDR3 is TGCGCCAGCAGCGAAGGACTAGCGGGAGCGTTAGATACGCAGTATTTT. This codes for CASSEGLAGALDTQYF.

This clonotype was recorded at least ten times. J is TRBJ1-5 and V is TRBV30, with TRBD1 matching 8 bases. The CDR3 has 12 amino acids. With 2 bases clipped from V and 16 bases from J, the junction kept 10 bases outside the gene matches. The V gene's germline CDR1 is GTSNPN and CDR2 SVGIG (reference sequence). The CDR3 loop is CAWSRGTGEKHF. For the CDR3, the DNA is TGTGCCTGGAGTCGAGGGACAGGAGAAAAACATTTT.

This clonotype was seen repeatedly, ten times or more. CDR3 region: CASSPNQPTDTQYF. The CDR3 DNA reads TGTGCCAGCAGCCCGAACCAACCCACAGATACGCAGTATTTT. The chain recombines TRBV7-9 with TRBJ2-3; D unclear. There are 14 residues in the CDR3. Germline CDR1 SEHNR, CDR2 FQNEAQ (reference sequence). V lost 5 bases, J lost 2 bases, and 11 bases lay in between.

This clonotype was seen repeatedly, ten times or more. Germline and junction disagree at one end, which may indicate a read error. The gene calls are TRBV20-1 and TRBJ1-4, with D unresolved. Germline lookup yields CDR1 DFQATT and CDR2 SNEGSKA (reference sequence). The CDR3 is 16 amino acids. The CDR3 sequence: CSARDAVSASNEKLFF. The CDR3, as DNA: TGCAGTGCCAGAGACGCGGTTTCGGCTTCTAATGAAAAACTGTTTTTT.

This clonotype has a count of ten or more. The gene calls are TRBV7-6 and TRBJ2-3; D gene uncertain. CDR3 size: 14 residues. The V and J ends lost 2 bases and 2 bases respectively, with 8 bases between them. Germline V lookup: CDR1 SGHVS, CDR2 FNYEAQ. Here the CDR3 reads CASSLKTHTDTQYF. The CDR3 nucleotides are TGTGCCAGCAGCTTAAAGACTCACACAGATACGCAGTATTTT.

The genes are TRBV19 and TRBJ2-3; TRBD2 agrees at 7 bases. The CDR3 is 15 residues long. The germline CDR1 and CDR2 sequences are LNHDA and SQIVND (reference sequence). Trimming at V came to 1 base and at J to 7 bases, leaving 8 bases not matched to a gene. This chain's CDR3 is CASSIGGGTIYTQYF. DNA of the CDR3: TGTGCCAGTAGTATAGGAGGTGGGACTATTTATACGCAGTATTTT.

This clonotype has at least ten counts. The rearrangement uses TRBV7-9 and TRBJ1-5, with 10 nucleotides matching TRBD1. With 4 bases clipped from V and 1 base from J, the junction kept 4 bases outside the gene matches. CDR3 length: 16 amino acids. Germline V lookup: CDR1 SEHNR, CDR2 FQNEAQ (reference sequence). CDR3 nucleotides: TGTGCCAGCAGCTCAGGACAGGGGGTAAGCAATCAGCCCCAGCATTTT. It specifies CASSSGQGVSNQPQHF. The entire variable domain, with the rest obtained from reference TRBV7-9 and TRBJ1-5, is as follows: DTGVSQNPRHKITKRGQNVTFRCDPISEHNRLYWYRQTLGQGPEFLTYFQNEAQLEKSRLLSDRFSAERPKGSFSTLEIQRTEQGDSAMYLCASSSGQGVSNQPQHFGDGTRLSIL.

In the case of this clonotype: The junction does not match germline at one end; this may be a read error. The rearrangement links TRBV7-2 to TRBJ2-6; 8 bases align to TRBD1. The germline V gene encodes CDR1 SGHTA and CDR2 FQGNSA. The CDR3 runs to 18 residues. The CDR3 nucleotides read TGTGCCAACAGCCCTGGGACAGGAGCTGGCTCTGGGGCCAACGTCCTGACTTTC. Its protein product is CANSPGTGAGSGANVLTF. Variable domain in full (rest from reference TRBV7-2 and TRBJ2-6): GAGVSQSPSNKVTEKGKDVELRCDPISGHTALYWYRQSLGQGLEFLIYFQGNSAPDKSGLPSDRFSAERTGGSVSTLTIQRTQQEDSAVYLCANSPGTGAGSGANVLTFGAGSRLTVL.

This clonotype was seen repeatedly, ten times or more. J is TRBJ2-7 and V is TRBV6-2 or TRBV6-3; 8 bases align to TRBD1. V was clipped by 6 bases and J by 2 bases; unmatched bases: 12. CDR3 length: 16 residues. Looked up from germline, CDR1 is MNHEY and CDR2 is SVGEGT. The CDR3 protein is CASRSHNSDRAYEQYF. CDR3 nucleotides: TGTGCCAGCAGATCCCACAACTCGGACAGGGCCTACGAGCAGTACTTC.

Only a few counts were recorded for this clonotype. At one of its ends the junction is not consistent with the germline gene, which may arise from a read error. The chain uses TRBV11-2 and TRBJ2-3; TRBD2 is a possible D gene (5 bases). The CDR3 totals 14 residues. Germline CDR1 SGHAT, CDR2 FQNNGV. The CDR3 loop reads CASSLRRLAGDAFF. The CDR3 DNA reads TGTGCCAGCAGCTTACGACGACTGGCGGGCGACGCCTTCTTT.

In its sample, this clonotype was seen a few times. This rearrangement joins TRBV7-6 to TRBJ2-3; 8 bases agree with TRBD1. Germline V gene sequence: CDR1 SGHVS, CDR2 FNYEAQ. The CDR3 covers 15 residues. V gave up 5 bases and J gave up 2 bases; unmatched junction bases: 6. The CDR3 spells CASSAGQGFTDTQYF. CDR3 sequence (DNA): TGTGCCAGCAGCGCCGGACAGGGATTCACAGATACGCAGTATTTT.

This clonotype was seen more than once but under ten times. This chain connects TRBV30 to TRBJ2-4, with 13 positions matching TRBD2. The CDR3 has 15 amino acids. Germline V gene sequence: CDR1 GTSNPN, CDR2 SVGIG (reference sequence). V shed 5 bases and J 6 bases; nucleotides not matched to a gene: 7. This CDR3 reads CAWGGLAGYRNIQYF. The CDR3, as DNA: TGTGCCTGGGGGGGACTAGCGGGATATAGAAACATTCAGTACTTC.

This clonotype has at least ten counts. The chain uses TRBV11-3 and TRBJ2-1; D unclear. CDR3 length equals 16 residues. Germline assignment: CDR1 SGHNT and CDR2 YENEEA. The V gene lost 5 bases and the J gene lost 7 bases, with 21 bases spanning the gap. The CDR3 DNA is TGTGCCAGCAGCCGCGACTTAACCCTCAGTAGAAATGAGCAGTTCTTC. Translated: CASSRDLTLSRNEQFF.

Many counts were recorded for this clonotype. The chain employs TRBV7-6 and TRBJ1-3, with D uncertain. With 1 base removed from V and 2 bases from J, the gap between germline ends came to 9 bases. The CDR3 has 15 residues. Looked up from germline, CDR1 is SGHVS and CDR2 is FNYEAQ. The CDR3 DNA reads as TGTGCCAGCAGCTTAGTCCACGGACCTGGAAACACCATATATTTT. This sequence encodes CASSLVHGPGNTIYF.

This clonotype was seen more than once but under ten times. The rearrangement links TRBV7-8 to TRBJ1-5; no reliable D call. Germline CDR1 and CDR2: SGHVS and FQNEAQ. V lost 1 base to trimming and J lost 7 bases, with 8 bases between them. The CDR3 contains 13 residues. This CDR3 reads CASSLGWAQPQHF. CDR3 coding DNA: TGTGCCAGCAGCTTAGGGTGGGCCCAGCCCCAGCATTTT.

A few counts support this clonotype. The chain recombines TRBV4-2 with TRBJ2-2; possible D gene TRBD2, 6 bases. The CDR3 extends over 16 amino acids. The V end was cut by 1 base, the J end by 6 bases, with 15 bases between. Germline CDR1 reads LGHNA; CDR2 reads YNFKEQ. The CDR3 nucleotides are TGTGCCAGCAGCCAAGTTTTAGGCAGGGAGGCCGGGGAGCTGTTTTTT. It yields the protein CASSQVLGREAGELFF.

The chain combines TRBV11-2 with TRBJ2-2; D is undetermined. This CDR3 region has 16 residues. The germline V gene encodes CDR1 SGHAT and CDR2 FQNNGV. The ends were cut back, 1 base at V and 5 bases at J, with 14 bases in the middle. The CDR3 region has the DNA TGTGCCAGCAGCTTAGCTCTGGGCTTTAGAACCGGGGAGCTGTTTTTT. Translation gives CASSLALGFRTGELFF.

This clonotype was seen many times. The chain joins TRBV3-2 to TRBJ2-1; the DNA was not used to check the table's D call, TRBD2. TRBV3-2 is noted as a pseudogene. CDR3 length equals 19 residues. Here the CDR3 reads CASSQEGAGALSSYNEQFF. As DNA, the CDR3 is TGTGCCAGCAGCCAAGAGGGAGCGGGGGCCCTAAGCTCCTACAATGAGCAGTTCTTC.

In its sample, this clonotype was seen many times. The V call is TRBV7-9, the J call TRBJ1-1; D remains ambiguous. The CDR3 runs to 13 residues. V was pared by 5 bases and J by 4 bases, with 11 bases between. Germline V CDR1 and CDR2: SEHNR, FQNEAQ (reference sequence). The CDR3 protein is CASSPSGSTEAFF. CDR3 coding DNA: TGTGCCAGCAGCCCCTCCGGTAGCACTGAAGCTTTCTTT. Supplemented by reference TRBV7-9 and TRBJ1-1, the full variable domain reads DTGVSQNPRHKITKRGQNVTFRCDPISEHNRLYWYRQTLGQGPEFLTYFQNEAQLEKSRLLSDRFSAERPKGSFSTLEIQRTEQGDSAMYLCASSPSGSTEAFFGQGTRLTVV.